This T cell receptor beta chain was profiled in a study of T cell repertoires in cytomegalovirus infection. This clonotype was counted ten times or more. Its cognate antigen is unknown. Study conclusions and caveats: The study identified carriers of CMV plus the relevant HLA from cumulative public TCR beta family frequency.

Trimming removed 6 bases from V and 3 bases from J, with 15 bases in between. The CDR3 loop spans 15 amino acids. TCRdb redid the calling of the reads with MiXCR, one entry per CDR3 protein. The sample includes roughly 280,000 distinct CDR3 sequences, around 8.7% of them seen just once. The sample comprised PBMCs. The clonotype comes from a human donor in good health (CMV status not recorded). Some clones in this sample may be carry-over from other donors' samples. The chain is built from TRBV12-3 or TRBV12-4 and TRBJ1-5; D not resolved. CDR3 residues: CASSNYERDNQPQHF. For the CDR3, the DNA is TGTGCCAGCAGCAACTACGAGCGGGACAATCAGCCCCAGCATTTT.